This paragraph covers one T cell receptor beta chain sequence. This clone came up once. What this receptor recognizes is not known. Per-nucleotide qualities are absent, and no much larger clonotype sits a single base away. TCRbeta CDR3 regions were amplified from genomic DNA by means of the immunoSEQ Assay, a bias-controlled multiplex PCR. The authors' pipeline ran thus. Within the assay, amplification of reference gene primers was used to estimate how many nucleated cells each sample contained. To quantify the absolute abundance of each unique TCRbeta CDR3 rearrangement, sequence reads were collapsed and filtered. For each sample, productive Simpson clonality was calculated as the square root of Simpson's diversity index over productive rearrangements. TCRdb holds this immuneACCESS table with in-frame rearrangements only. Some clones are missing; in checked studies, unresolved V genes explain under half, and the rest has no known cause. The V and J calls and clone size were taken over from that table, and D and trimming were inferred from the DNA. This sample comprises about 20,000 clones, 75% to 90% of them detected only once. The ten largest account for around 7.7% of the sample.

Each collaborating institution followed its own protocols to collect whole blood in K2EDTA tubes. Collaborator samples were shipped for TCRbeta analysis as frozen whole blood, isolated PBMCs, or DNA extracted from either sample type. V sheds 4 bases and J sheds 4 bases, leaving 10 bases between their ends. The germline V gene (reference sequence) supplies CDR1 LGHDT and CDR2 YNNKEL. The CDR3 holds 13 amino acids from the cysteine to the phenylalanine. Just CDR3 DNA is preserved here, 39 bases in frame from base 1. The sample comes from a study of blood T cell repertoires in COVID-19 (dated by TCRdb to 2020 to 2021). Background for the entire study: Collaborator samples came from the United States, Italy and Spain and covered acute and convalescent phases of COVID-19. The material from the prospective study consisted of cDNA or gDNA derived from T cells, B-cell-depleted T cells, or PBMCs. Nearly every sample came with metadata listing a de-identified subject ID, COVID-19 status, age in years and sex. A freely available public database, intended as a resource for researchers studying the immune response to SARS-CoV-2, is where the repertoires were released. HLA class I and class II types, where available, came from metadata supplied by the sample provider rather than from assay-based typing. Samples came from the ongoing ImmuneRACE study (first 160 participants) plus 1,254 subjects from 6 global collaborators. Deeply sampled blood TCRbeta repertoires from subjects exposed to, actively infected with, or recovered from COVID-19 were included in the dataset. What the study reported, not specific to this receptor: The amount of clinical and demographic metadata varied by source and participant and was provided uncurated.

The chain is assembled from TRBV3-1 (or the pseudogene TRBV3-2) and TRBJ1-1, with no D gene named confidently. This clonotype was sampled from a woman in her sixties or seventies with active COVID-19. The sample comprised peripheral blood. DNA sequence: TGTGCCAGCAGCCCGAGGTCGAGCACTGAAGCTTTCTTT. Translation gives CASSPRSSTEAFF.